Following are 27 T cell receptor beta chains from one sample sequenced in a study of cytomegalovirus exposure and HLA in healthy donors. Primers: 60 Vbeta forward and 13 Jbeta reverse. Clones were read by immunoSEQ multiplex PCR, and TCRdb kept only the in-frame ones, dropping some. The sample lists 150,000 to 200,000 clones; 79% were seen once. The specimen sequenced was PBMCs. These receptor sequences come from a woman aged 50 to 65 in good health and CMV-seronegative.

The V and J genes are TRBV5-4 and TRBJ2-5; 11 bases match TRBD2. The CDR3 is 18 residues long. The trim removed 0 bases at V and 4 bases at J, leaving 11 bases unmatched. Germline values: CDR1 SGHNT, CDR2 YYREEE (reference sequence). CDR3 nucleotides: TGTGCCAGCAGCTTGGGGGCTTTGGGTAGCGGGAGGGGAGAGACCCAGTACTTC. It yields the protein CASSLGALGSGRGETQYF.

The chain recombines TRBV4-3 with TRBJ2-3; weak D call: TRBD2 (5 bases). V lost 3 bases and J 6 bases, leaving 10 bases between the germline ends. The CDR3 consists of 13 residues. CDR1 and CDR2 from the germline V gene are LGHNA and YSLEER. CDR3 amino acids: CASSQTNLDTQYF. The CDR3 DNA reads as TGCGCCAGCAGCCAGACTAATTTGGATACGCAGTATTTT.

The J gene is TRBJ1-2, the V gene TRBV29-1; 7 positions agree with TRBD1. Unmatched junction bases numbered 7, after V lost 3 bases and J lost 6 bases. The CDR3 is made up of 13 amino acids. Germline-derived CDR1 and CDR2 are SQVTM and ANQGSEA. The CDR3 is CSVDVRTGDGYTF. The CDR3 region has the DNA TGCAGCGTTGATGTCAGGACAGGCGATGGCTACACCTTC.

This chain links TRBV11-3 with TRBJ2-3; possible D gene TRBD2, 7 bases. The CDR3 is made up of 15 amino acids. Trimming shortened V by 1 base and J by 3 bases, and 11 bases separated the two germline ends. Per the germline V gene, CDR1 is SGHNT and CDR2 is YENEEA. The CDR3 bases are TGTGCCAGCAGCTTAGGGCGGGGGCCTACAGATACGCAGTATTTT. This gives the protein CASSLGRGPTDTQYF.

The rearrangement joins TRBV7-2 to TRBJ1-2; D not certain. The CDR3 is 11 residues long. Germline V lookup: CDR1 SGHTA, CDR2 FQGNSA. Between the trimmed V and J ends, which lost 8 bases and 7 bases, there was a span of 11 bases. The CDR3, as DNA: TGTGCCAGCGCCCTTCACGGTGGCTACACCTTC. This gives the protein CASALHGGYTF.

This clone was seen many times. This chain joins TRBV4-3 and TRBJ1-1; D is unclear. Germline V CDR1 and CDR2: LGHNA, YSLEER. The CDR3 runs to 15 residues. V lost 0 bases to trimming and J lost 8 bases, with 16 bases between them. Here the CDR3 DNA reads TGCGCCAGCAGCCAAGATTTAGGAGGGAGTGGAGAAGCTTTCTTT. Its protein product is CASSQDLGGSGEAFF.

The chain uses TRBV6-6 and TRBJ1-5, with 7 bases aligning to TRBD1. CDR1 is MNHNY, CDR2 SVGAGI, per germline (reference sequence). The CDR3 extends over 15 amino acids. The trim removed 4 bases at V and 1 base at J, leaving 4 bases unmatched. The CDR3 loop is CASSLADRSNQPQHF. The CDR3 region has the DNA TGTGCCAGCAGTTTAGCGGACAGGAGCAATCAGCCCCAGCATTTT.

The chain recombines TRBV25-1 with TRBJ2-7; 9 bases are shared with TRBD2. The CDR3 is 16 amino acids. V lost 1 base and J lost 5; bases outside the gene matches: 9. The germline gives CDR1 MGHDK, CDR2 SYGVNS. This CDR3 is CASSEWGAGTSHEQYF. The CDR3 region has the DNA TGTGCCAGCAGTGAATGGGGAGCCGGGACTAGCCACGAGCAGTACTTC.

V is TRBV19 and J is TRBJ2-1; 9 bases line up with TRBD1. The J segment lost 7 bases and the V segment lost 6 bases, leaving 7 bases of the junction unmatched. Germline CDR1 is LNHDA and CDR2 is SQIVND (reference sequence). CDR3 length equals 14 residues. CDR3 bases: TGTGCCAGTAGCCCGGGACAGGGTTGGAATGAGCAGTTCTTC. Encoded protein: CASSPGQGWNEQFF. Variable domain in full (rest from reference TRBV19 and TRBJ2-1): DGGITQSPKYLFRKEGQNVTLSCEQNLNHDAMYWYRQDPGQGLRLIYYSQIVNDFQKGDIAEGYSVSREKKESFPLTVTSAQKNPTAFYLCASSPGQGWNEQFFGPGTRLTVL.

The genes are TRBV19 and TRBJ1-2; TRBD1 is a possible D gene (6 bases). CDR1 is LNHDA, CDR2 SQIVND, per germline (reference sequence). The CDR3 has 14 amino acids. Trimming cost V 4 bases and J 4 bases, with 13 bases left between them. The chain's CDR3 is CASSTLGQLYGYTF. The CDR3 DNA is TGTGCCAGTAGTACTCTCGGACAGCTCTATGGCTACACCTTC.

The CDR3 nucleotides are TGCAGCGTCCGCCCTAGCGGGAGTTTCTTGGATACGCAGTATTTT. Translated, it gives CSVRPSGSFLDTQYF. This chain connects TRBV29-1 to TRBJ2-3, with 10 bases aligning to TRBD2. Losses at the gene ends were 6 bases for V and 6 bases for J; bases not matched to a gene: 12. The CDR3 loop spans 15 amino acids. Germline CDR1 reads SQVTM; CDR2 reads ANQGSEA.

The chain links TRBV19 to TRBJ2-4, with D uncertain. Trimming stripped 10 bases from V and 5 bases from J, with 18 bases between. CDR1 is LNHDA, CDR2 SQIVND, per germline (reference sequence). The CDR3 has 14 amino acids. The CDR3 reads CATQLSPAENIQYF. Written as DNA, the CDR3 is TGTGCCACCCAGCTGAGCCCGGCGGAAAACATTCAGTACTTC.

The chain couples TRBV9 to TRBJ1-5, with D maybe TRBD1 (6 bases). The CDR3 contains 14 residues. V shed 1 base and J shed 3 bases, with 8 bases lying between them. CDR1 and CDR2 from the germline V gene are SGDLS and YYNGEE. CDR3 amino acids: CASSVKGDNQPQHF. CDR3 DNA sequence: TGTGCCAGCAGCGTAAAGGGGGACAATCAGCCCCAGCATTTT.

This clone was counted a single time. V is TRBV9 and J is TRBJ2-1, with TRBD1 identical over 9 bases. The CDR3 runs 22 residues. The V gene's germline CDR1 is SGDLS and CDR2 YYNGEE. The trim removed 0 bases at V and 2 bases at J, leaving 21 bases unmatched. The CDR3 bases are TGTGCCAGCAGCGTAGCTACTTTTGTGACGGACAGGGGTTCTGGGCCCTACAATGAGCAGTTCTTC. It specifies CASSVATFVTDRGSGPYNEQFF.

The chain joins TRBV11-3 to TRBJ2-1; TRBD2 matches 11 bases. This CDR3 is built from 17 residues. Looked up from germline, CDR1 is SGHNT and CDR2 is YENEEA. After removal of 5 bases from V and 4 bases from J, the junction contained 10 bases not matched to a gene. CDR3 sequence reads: CASSRHSGTSGYNEQFF. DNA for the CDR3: TGTGCCAGCAGCAGACACTCCGGGACTAGCGGTTACAATGAGCAGTTCTTC.

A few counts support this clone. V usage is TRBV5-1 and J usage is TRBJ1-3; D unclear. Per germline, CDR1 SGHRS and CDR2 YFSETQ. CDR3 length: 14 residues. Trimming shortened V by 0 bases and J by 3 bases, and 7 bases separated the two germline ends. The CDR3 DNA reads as TGCGCCAGCAGCTTGGCAGGAGGTGGAAACACCATATATTTT. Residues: CASSLAGGGNTIYF. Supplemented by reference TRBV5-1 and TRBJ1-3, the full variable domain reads KAGVTQTPRYLIKTRGQQVTLSCSPISGHRSVSWYQQTPGQGLQFLFEYFSETQRNKGNFPGRFSGRQFSNSRSEMNVSTLELGDSALYLCASSLAGGGNTIYFGEGSWLTVV.

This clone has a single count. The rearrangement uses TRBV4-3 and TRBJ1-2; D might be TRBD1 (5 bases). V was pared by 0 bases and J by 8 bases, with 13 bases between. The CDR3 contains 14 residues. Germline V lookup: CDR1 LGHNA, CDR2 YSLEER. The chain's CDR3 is CASSQDLVQGGYTF. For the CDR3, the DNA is TGCGCCAGCAGCCAAGATCTTGTTCAGGGAGGCTACACCTTC.

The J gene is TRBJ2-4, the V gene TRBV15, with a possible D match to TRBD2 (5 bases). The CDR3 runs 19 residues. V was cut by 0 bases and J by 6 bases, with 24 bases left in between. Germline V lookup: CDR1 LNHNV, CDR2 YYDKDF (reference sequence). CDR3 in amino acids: CATSRDPAFGPSEGNIQYF. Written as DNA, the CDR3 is TGTGCCACCAGCAGAGATCCAGCCTTCGGACCGTCAGAGGGAAACATTCAGTACTTC.

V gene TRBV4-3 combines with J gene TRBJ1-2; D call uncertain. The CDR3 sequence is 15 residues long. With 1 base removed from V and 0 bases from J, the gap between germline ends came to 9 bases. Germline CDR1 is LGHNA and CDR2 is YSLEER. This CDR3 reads CASSQGSGTNYGYTF. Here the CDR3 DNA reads TGCGCCAGCAGCCAAGGGTCAGGTACTAACTATGGCTACACCTTC.

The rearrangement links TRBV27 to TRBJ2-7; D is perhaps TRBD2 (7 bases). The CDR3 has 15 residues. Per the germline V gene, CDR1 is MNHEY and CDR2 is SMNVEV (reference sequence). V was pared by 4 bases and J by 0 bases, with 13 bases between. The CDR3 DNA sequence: TGTGCCAGCAGTTCGGGGGGACACCGCTCCTACGAGCAGTACTTC. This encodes CASSSGGHRSYEQYF.

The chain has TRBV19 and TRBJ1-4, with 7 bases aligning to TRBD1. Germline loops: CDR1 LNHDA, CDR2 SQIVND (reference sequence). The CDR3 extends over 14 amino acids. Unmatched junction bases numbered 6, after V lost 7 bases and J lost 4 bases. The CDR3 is CASNKGQFNEKLFF. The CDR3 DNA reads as TGTGCCAGTAACAAGGGACAGTTTAATGAAAAACTGTTTTTT.

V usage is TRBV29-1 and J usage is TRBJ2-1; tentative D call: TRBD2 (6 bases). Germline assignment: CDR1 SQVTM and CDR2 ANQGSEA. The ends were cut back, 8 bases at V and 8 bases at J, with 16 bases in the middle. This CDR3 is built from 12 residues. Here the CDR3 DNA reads TGCAGCCTTCAACGGCGGGGCGATGAGCAGTTCTTC. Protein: CSLQRRGDEQFF.

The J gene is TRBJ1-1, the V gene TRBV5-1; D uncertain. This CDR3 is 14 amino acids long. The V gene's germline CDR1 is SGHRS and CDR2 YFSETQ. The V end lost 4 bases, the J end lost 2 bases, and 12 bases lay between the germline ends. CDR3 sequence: CASSRENSNTEAFF. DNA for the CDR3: TGCGCCAGCAGCCGAGAAAACTCAAACACTGAAGCTTTCTTT.

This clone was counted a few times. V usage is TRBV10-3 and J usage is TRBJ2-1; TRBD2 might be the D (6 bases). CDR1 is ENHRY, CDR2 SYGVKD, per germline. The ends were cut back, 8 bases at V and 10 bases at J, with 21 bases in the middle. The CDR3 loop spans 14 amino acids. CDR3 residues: CAIQRDVGRGEQFF. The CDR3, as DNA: TGTGCCATCCAAAGGGACGTAGGACGGGGGGAGCAGTTCTTC.

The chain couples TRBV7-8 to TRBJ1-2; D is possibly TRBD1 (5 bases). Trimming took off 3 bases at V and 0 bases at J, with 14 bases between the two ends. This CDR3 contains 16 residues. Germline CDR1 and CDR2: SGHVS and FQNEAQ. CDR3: CASSLATGVANYGYTF. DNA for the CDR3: TGTGCCAGCAGCTTGGCAACAGGCGTCGCTAACTATGGCTACACCTTC.

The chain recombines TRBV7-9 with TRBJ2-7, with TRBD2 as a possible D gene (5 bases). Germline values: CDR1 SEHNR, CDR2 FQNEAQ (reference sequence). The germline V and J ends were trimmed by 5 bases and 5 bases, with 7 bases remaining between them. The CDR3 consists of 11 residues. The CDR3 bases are TGTGCCAGCAGCCGAGGGAACGAGCAGTACTTC. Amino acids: CASSRGNEQYF.

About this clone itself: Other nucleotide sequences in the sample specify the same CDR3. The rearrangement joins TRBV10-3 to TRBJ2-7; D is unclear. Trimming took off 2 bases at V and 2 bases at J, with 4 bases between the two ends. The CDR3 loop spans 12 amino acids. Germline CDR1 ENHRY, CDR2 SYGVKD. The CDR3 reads CAISETAYEQYF. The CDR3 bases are TGTGCCATCAGTGAGACAGCCTACGAGCAGTACTTC.